This T cell receptor (beta chain) came from a study of shared clonotypes between healthy human individuals. Study information: The study used three CD4 naive, three CD4 memory, two CD8 naive and one CD8 memory plate per donor. Study outcomes and limitations: Researchers found naive subsets generally carried larger estimated richness than memory subsets. Clonotypes shared by all four sorted-subset donors had higher generation probabilities than non-shared clonotypes.

Assay used: immunoSEQ multiplex PCR; TCRdb lists only in-frame clones, some missing. The data show approximately 2,200,000 clones, roughly 91% seen once. Trimming shortened V by 3 bases and J by 2 bases, and 8 bases separated the two germline ends. This CDR3 contains 14 residues. The germline V gene has CDR1 MNHEY and CDR2 SMNVEV (reference sequence). CD8 cells regarded as naive lacked CD45RO, were positively chosen for CCR7, and omitted terminally differentiated effector memory CD45RA+ cells. A word on this clone: Its antigen is not known. Distinct nucleotide sequences in the sample also encode this CDR3.

This sequence was found in a young man in good health. Some clones in this sample may be carry-over from other donors' samples. This rearrangement joins TRBV27 to TRBJ2-1; D not resolved. What was sequenced was naive CD8+ T cells from PBMCs. CDR3: CASSFGLTYNEQFF. The CDR3, as DNA: TGTGCCAGCAGTTTCGGTCTGACCTACAATGAGCAGTTCTTC.